These T cell receptor beta chains were read from a single sample in a study of blood T cells in healthy people across ages. One entry per CDR3 protein, called by TCRdb with MiXCR from the 5' RACE reads. The sample contains about 1.6 million distinct CDR3 sequences, almost 35% of which appear only once. The sequenced sample was blood. These receptors were obtained from a woman aged 25 to 39 in good health. Each CDR3 is given with its conserved first and last residue. The D gene is left open where the match is weak. Rows may omit the clone size; those that give it use once, few, many or a size class.

-	TRBJ1-1	-	TRBV12-3/TRBV12-4	15	CASSFPLRWNTEAFF	TGTGCCAGCAGTTTCCCTCTCCGGTGGAACACTGAAGCTTTCTTT
-	TRBJ2-3	-	TRBV9	16	CASSVGSGTVTDTQYF	TGTGCCAGCAGCGTAGGGAGCGGGACAGTCACAGATACGCAGTATTTT
TRBD2	TRBJ2-7	few	TRBV7-8	16	CASSSNRLAETYEQYF	TGTGCCAGCAGCTCCAACCGACTAGCGGAGACCTACGAGCAGTACTTC
TRBD2	TRBJ2-3	few	TRBV3-1	16	CASSRNSGGSTDTQYF	TGTGCCAGCAGCCGGAATAGCGGGGGGTCCACAGATACGCAGTATTTT
TRBD1	TRBJ1-2	-	TRBV10-3	14	CAIREGTAFYDYTF	TGTGCCATCAGGGAAGGGACAGCCTTTTATGACTACACCTTC
-	TRBJ2-7	many	TRBV20-1	13	CSVTGTSSYEQYF	TGCAGTGTAACCGGGACATCGTCCTACGAGCAGTACTTC
-	TRBJ2-1	-	TRBV24-1	16	CATSDSKSGHLREQFF	TGTGCCACCAGTGATTCCAAATCCGGACACCTACGGGAGCAGTTCTTC
-	TRBJ1-5	-	TRBV10-3	12	CAISESGQPRHF	TGTGCCATCAGTGAGTCGGGTCAGCCCCGGCATTTT
TRBD1	TRBJ2-5	few	TRBV7-2	15	CASSFNTGGEETQYF	TGTGCCAGCAGCTTCAATACAGGGGGCGAGGAGACCCAGTACTTC
TRBD1	TRBJ2-1	-	TRBV20-1	13	CSVGGQAYNEQFF	TGCAGCGTGGGCGGACAGGCCTACAATGAGCAGTTCTTC
-	TRBJ2-7	-	TRBV20-1	10	CSASLTEQYF	TGCAGTGCTAGCTTGACCGAGCAGTACTTC
-	TRBJ2-7	-	TRBV20-1	14	CSARRRRSNYEQYF	TGCAGTGCCAGACGGCGCAGGTCCAACTACGAGCAGTACTTC
TRBD2	TRBJ2-1	-	TRBV7-3	16	CASSRAPAGDYNEQFF	TGTGCCAGCAGCAGAGCCCCAGCGGGGGATTACAATGAGCAGTTCTTC
-	TRBJ1-2	-	TRBV7-8	15	CASLETAWGTAGYTF	TGTGCCAGCTTGGAGACAGCATGGGGAACAGCTGGCTACACCTTC
TRBD1	TRBJ2-1	few	TRBV24-1	13	CATSRQGDNEQFF	TGTGCCACCAGCAGACAGGGAGACAATGAGCAGTTCTTC
-	TRBJ2-7	-	TRBV20-1	12	CSAEVSSYEQYF	TGCAGTGCTGAAGTGAGCTCCTACGAGCAGTACTTC
TRBD2	TRBJ2-1	many	TRBV29-1	13	CSVEGTRRNEQFF	TGCAGCGTTGAGGGGACTAGAAGGAATGAGCAGTTCTTC
-	TRBJ2-3	-	TRBV20-1	13	CSASADFTDTQYF	TGCAGTGCCTCCGCCGATTTCACAGATACGCAGTATTTT
-	TRBJ2-5	-	TRBV6-6	12	CASSTAQETQYF	TGTGCCAGCAGTACAGCGCAAGAGACCCAGTACTTC
TRBD2	TRBJ2-3	many	TRBV29-1	15	CSVEGLAGETDTQYF	TGCAGCGTTGAAGGGTTAGCGGGTGAAACAGATACGCAGTATTTT
-	TRBJ1-2	-	TRBV6-2/TRBV6-3	17	CASSYSSAGGLNYGYTF	TGTGCCAGCAGTTACAGCTCGGCAGGCGGCCTTAACTATGGCTACACCTTC
-	TRBJ1-1	-	TRBV13	14	CASSHRGQDTEAFF	TGTGCCAGCAGCCACCGGGGGCAGGACACTGAAGCTTTCTTT
-	TRBJ2-3	-	TRBV5-1	16	CASSLANWVTTDTQYF	TGCGCCAGCAGCTTGGCCAATTGGGTGACAACAGATACGCAGTATTTT
-	TRBJ2-7	few	TRBV25-1	11	CASSEYGEQYF	TGTGCCAGCAGTGAATATGGCGAGCAGTACTTC
-	TRBJ2-1	-	TRBV6-6	14	CASSYTGEYNEQFF	TGTGCCAGCAGTTACACGGGGGAGTACAATGAGCAGTTCTTC
-	TRBJ2-3	-	TRBV7-9	16	CASSLDVRSSTDTQYF	TGTGCCAGCAGCTTAGATGTCAGATCTAGCACAGATACGCAGTATTTT
-	TRBJ2-5	-	TRBV30	14	CAWSVVADGETQYF	TGTGCCTGGAGTGTGGTAGCGGATGGGGAGACCCAGTACTTC
-	TRBJ1-2	few	TRBV2	13	CASEVAVSYGYTF	TGTGCCAGCGAGGTGGCAGTTAGCTATGGCTACACCTTC
TRBD2	TRBJ2-1	few	TRBV7-2	19	CASSLAVWRGSDSGDEQFF	TGTGCCAGCAGCTTAGCGGTATGGCGCGGGAGCGATTCGGGCGATGAGCAGTTCTTC
-	TRBJ1-1	many	TRBV5-1	14	CASTPAQERGEAFF	TGCGCCAGCACCCCAGCTCAGGAACGCGGTGAAGCTTTCTTT
-	TRBJ2-1	-	TRBV9	16	CASSVDLTGLVGEQFF	TGTGCCAGCAGCGTAGACCTTACAGGGTTGGTCGGTGAGCAGTTCTTC
-	TRBJ1-5	-	TRBV7-9	14	CASSPGPLHQPQHF	TGTGCCAGCAGCCCGGGACCGCTTCATCAGCCCCAGCATTTT
TRBD2	TRBJ2-1	many	TRBV29-1	13	CSVEPGLANEQFF	TGCAGCGTTGAGCCGGGACTAGCGAATGAGCAGTTCTTC
-	TRBJ1-2	few	TRBV6-5	13	CASSPGGGNGYTF	TGTGCCAGCAGTCCCGGGGGGGGGAATGGCTACACCTTC
TRBD1	TRBJ1-1	-	TRBV6-5	16	CASSNPWGTGNTEAFF	TGTGCTAGCAGCAACCCCTGGGGGACAGGGAACACTGAAGCTTTCTTT
-	TRBJ1-5	once	TRBV28	13	CASSFSEGQPQHF	TGTGCCAGCAGTTTCTCGGAAGGTCAGCCCCAGCATTTT
TRBD2	TRBJ2-1	few	TRBV20-1	14	CSARGEGGPEEQFF	TGCAGTGCCCGAGGGGAGGGAGGGCCCGAGGAGCAGTTCTTC
-	TRBJ1-5	few	TRBV28	13	CASSISGVQPQHF	TGTGCCAGCAGTATCTCAGGGGTTCAGCCCCAGCATTTT
TRBD2	TRBJ2-1	-	TRBV7-3	15	CASLAGGAFYNEQFF	TGTGCCAGCCTGGCGGGGGGAGCGTTTTACAATGAGCAGTTCTTC
-	TRBJ2-3	-	TRBV6-5	13	CASSYSDTDTQYF	TGTGCCAGCAGTTACTCAGACACAGATACGCAGTATTTT
TRBD1	TRBJ2-5	-	TRBV5-1	15	CASSPGQGVQETQYF	TGCGCCAGCAGCCCGGGACAGGGGGTCCAAGAGACCCAGTACTTC
-	TRBJ1-1	-	TRBV6-5	13	CASRYKANTEAFF	TGTGCCAGCAGGTACAAGGCGAACACTGAAGCTTTCTTT
TRBD1	TRBJ2-1	few	TRBV25-1	13	CASNLQGDSEQFF	TGTGCCAGCAATTTACAGGGGGATAGTGAGCAGTTCTTC
-	TRBJ2-1	few	TRBV6-2/TRBV6-3	11	CASSDWVEQFF	TGTGCCAGCAGCGACTGGGTTGAGCAGTTCTTC